A selection of T cell receptor beta chains follows, all from one sample in a study of human CD4 T cells and Enterobacteriaceae. The table came from immunoSEQ multiplex PCR; TCRdb's copy has only in-frame clones and leaves some out. The sample records about 1,300 clones, 45% to 55% being singletons. Sequences were obtained from bacteria-reactive CD4+ T cells grown in culture. The source is a human donor in good health. Each CDR3 is given with its conserved first and last residue. A D gene is named only where the DNA matches it firmly. Rows give clone size only sometimes, using once, few, many, or a class for an expanded clone.

V	size	J	D	DNA	CDR3
TRBV7-8	NA	TRBJ2-3	NA	TGTGCCAGCAGCTTAGTCGGCCATAGCACAGATACGCAGTATTTT	CASSLVGHSTDTQYF
TRBV12-2	NA	TRBJ1-2	NA	TGTGCCAGCAGCGGCGGGACAGGAAACTATGGCTACACCTTC	CASSGGTGNYGYTF
TRBV7-3	NA	TRBJ2-3	NA	TGTGCCAGCAGCTCCGTAGCGGAGACGCAGTATTTT	CASSSVAETQYF
TRBV7-3	NA	TRBJ2-7	TRBD2	TGTGCCAGCAGCCCTACTAGCGGGAGTAGTGTGGGGCAGTACTTC	CASSPTSGSSVGQYF
TRBV7-2	NA	TRBJ2-1	NA	TGTGCCAGCAGCCTTAACAATGAGCAGTTCTTC	CASSLNNEQFF
TRBV5-1	large	TRBJ2-7	TRBD1	TGCGCCAGCAGCTCCGGGACAGGGAGAGGGGAGCAGTACTTC	CASSSGTGRGEQYF
TRBV12-2	few	TRBJ2-7	NA	TGTGCAAGTCGCTTAGCTTACCGGGACAGGGAAACCTACGAGCAGTACTTC	CASRLAYRDRETYEQYF
TRBV10-1	medium-sized	TRBJ2-3	TRBD2	TGCGCCAGCAGTGGAGGGGCTGCGGGAGAGGCAGATACGCAGTATTTT	CASSGGAAGEADTQYF
TRBV28	NA	TRBJ2-7	NA	TGTGCCAGCAGTTTATGGTACGAGCAGTACTTC	CASSLWYEQYF
TRBV2	medium-sized	TRBJ2-2	NA	TGTGCCAGCATTCAGGCCCTGGGCTCCGGGGAGCTGTTTTTT	CASIQALGSGELFF
TRBV29-1	few	TRBJ2-5	NA	TGCAGCGTTCACAGAGATCAAGAGACCCAGTACTTC	CSVHRDQETQYF
TRBV2	NA	TRBJ1-1	TRBD1	TGTGCCAGCAGAAGACAGGGGGCTTCTGAAGCTTTCTTT	CASRRQGASEAFF
TRBV18	large	TRBJ2-2	TRBD2	TGTGCCAGCTCACCAAGTAGCGGGAGAGGTACCGGGGAGCTGTTTTTT	CASSPSSGRGTGELFF
TRBV9	NA	TRBJ2-2	NA	TGTGCCAGCAGCGTAGGCCGGTACACCGGGGAGCTGTTTTTT	CASSVGRYTGELFF
TRBV19	few	TRBJ2-2	NA	TGTGCCAGTATTTCAGTCCACACGGGGGCCCCGCTGTTTTTT	CASISVHTGAPLFF
TRBV9	NA	TRBJ2-5	NA	TGTGCCAGCAGCGTAGGGGGAGAGACCCAGTACTTC	CASSVGGETQYF
TRBV7-9	medium-sized	TRBJ1-1	NA	TGTGCCAGCAGGCAAACGGTGAACACTGAAGCTTTCTTT	CASRQTVNTEAFF
TRBV27	NA	TRBJ1-5	NA	TGTGCCAGCAGTTTGAGGTGGGAGGGCAATCAGCCCCAGCATTTT	CASSLRWEGNQPQHF
TRBV7-7	NA	TRBJ2-3	NA	TGTGCCAGCAGCGTCCCCGGCACAGATACGCAGTATTTT	CASSVPGTDTQYF
TRBV5-1	few	TRBJ2-3	NA	TGCGCCAGCAGCTTGGAGGGGACCCCTCAGACAGATACGCAGTATTTT	CASSLEGTPQTDTQYF
TRBV5-6	few	TRBJ2-1	NA	TGTGCCAGCAGCCGCAGAGGGGGGGGCTCCTACAATGAGCAGTTCTTC	CASSRRGGGSYNEQFF
TRBV14	NA	TRBJ2-2	NA	TGTGCCAGCAGCCGGGGGGCAGCTGGGGAGCTGTTTTTT	CASSRGAAGELFF